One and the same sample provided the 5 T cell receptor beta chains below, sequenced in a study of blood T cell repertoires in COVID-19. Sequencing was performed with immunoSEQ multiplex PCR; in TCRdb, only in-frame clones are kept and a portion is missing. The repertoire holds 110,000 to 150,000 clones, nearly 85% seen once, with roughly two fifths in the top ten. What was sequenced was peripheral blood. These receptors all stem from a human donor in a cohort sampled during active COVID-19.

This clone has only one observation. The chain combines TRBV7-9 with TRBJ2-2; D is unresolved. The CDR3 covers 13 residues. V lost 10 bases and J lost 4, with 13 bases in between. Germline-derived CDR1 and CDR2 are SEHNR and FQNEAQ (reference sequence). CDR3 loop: CAISTSSTGELFF. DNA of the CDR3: TGTGCCATCTCCACGTCTAGCACCGGGGAGCTGTTTTTT. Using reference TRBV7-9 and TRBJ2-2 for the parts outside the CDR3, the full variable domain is DTGVSQNPRHKITKRGQNVTFRCDPISEHNRLYWYRQTLGQGPEFLTYFQNEAQLEKSRLLSDRFSAERPKGSFSTLEIQRTEQGDSAMYLCAISTSSTGELFFGEGSRLTVL.

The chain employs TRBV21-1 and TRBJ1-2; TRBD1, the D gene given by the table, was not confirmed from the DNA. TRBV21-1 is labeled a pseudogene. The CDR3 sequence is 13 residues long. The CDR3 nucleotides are TGTGCCAGCAAATTCCACAGGCTTTCTGGCTACACCTTC. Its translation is CASKFHRLSGYTF.

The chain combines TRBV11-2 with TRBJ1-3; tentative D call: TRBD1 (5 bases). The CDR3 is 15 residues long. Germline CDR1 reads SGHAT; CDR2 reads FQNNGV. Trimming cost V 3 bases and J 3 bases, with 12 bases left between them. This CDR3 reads CASSFRGVGGNTIYF. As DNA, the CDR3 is TGTGCCAGCAGCTTTCGGGGGGTCGGTGGAAACACCATATATTTT. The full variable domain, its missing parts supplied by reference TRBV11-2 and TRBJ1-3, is EAGVAQSPRYKIIEKRQSVAFWCNPISGHATLYWYQQILGQGPKLLIQFQNNGVVDDSQLPKDRFSAERLKGVDSTLKIQPAKLEDSAVYLCASSFRGVGGNTIYFGEGSWLTVV.

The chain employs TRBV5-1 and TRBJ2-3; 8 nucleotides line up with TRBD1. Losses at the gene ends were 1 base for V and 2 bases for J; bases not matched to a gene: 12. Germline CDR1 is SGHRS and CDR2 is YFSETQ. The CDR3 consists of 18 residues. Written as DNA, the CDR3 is TGCGCCAGCAGCTTGTCCCACGCCGGGACAGGAAACACAGATACGCAGTATTTT. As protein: CASSLSHAGTGNTDTQYF.

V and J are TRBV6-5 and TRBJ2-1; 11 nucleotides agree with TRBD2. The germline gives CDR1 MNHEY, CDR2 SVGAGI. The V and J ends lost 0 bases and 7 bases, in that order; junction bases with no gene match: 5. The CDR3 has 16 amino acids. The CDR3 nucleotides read TGTGCCAGCAGTTACTCAACTAGCGGGGGTCGAAATGAGCAGTTCTTC. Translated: CASSYSTSGGRNEQFF.